This TCR beta chain was recovered during a study of T cells in Graves' hyperthyroidism and ophthalmopathy. Study results and caveats: Most thyroid clonotypes expanded above 0.001 were also detected in blood. In simple terms, a model built on 13 V-J features told ophthalmopathy apart from stable hyperthyroidism.

Using RNA transcripts as the source, TCR beta CDR3 regions were amplified. Using the HTBI primer set, a first-round RT-PCR was run on the TCR CDR3. TCRdb called the multiplex PCR reads again in MiXCR, with one record for every CDR3 protein. The data contain around 520,000 distinct CDR3 sequences, 14% of them seen just once; the ten biggest clones take up about a sixth. As to this clonotype: Its cognate antigen is unknown.

The V gene's germline CDR1 is LNHDA and CDR2 SQIVND (reference sequence). V was pared by 2 bases and J by 6 bases, with 11 bases between. The CDR3 sequence is 14 residues long. Calling Graves' hyperthyroidism stable meant ophthalmopathy did not progress within 18 months. Exclusion of a patient resulted from uncontrolled infection, other autoimmune disease, pregnancy or lactation. The chain recombines TRBV19 with TRBJ1-5; TRBD1 might be the D (6 bases). The clonotype comes from a woman aged 18-35 years with Graves' hyperthyroidism. The sequenced material came from blood. The chain's CDR3 is CASSITGSSQPQHF. The CDR3 DNA reads as TGTGCCAGTAGTATAACAGGGTCAAGTCAGCCCCAGCATTTT.